These T cell receptor beta chains were read from a single sample in a study of blood T cell repertoires in COVID-19. Here immunoSEQ multiplex PCR was the method, and the copy in TCRdb shows in-frame clones only, minus some. This table holds a few hundred thousand clones, approximately 80% found once. The sequencing input was peripheral blood. Receptors originate from a woman of 80 years or more with acute or convalescent COVID-19. Both conserved end residues are part of each CDR3. Fields, in order: V gene, CDR3 length, CDR3 protein.

TRBV7-2	15	CASSSRTVLNTEAFF
TRBV29-1	17	CSVELAGLLGSGNTIYF
TRBV10-3	12	CAISGPGNTQYF
TRBV30	12	CAWSPGQGVLYF
TRBV6-1	16	CASSEHAGGPSSPLHF
TRBV11-2	15	CASSLLAGGQETQYF
TRBV19	16	CASSETVHSYNSPLHF
TRBV6-2/TRBV6-3	16	CASSYREGARTGELFF
TRBV4-1	16	CASSQDRRDRAYEQYF
TRBV11-3	13	CASSFGRVTEAFF
TRBV28	15	CASIPGERSSYEQYF
TRBV19	16	CASSRDSGGVRETQYF
TRBV11-3	17	CASSLVVGGGAFDEQYF
TRBV6-6	16	CASSYSGLNSGQPQHF
TRBV12-5	16	CASGSLTQGGNTEAFF
TRBV19	14	CASNPSGASYEQYF
TRBV6-1	14	CASSEERGSYGYTF